The clone carrying this TCR beta chain was counted many times. The data originate from a study of identical twins. V shed 0 bases and J shed 0 bases, with 2 bases lying between them. The CDR3 contains 13 residues. It was template switching that added a universal primer site, and there were unique molecular identifiers on the cDNA. Using its own MiXCR run on the 5' RACE reads, TCRdb lists one record per CDR3 protein. The table shows 400,000 or so distinct CDR3 sequences, with around 9% occurring only once. The chain recombines TRBV12-3 or TRBV12-4 with TRBJ1-2, with D unclear. This receptor was obtained from a woman between 45 and 65 years old in good health. The sequencing input was naive T cells sorted from blood. The DNA for the CDR3 is TGTGCCAGCAGTTTAGCCCCTAACTATGGCTACACCTTC. Translation gives CASSLAPNYGYTF.